One sample yielded the 23 T cell receptor beta chains listed below, sequenced in a study of blood T cell repertoires in COVID-19. The method was immunoSEQ multiplex PCR; TCRdb's version includes in-frame clones alone and lacks a portion of them. The data show 100,000 to 150,000 clones, 85% to 90% seen once. Material for sequencing was peripheral blood. All receptors come from an elderly woman with acute or convalescent COVID-19.

This chain uses TRBV18 with TRBJ2-5; 10 bases agree with TRBD2. The CDR3 has 16 amino acids. Germline V gene data show CDR1 as KGHSH and CDR2 as LQKENI. The J segment lost 3 bases and the V segment lost 0 bases, leaving 4 bases of the junction unmatched. The CDR3 region is CASSPPQRGGKETQYF. The CDR3 nucleotides are TGTGCCAGCTCACCACCCCAGCGGGGGGGCAAAGAGACCCAGTACTTC. The full variable domain, rest sourced from reference TRBV18 and TRBJ2-5, is NAGVMQNPRHLVRRRGQEARLRCSPMKGHSHVYWYRQLPEEGLKFMVYLQKENIIDESGMPKERFSAEFPKEGPSILRIQQVVRGDSAAYFCASSPPQRGGKETQYFGPGTRLLVL.

The chain employs TRBV6-5 and TRBJ2-7; D might be TRBD2 (5 bases). CDR3 size: 12 residues. Trimming took off 5 bases at V and 7 bases at J, with 12 bases between the two ends. Germline assignment: CDR1 MNHEY and CDR2 SVGAGI. The chain's CDR3 is CASSPRGLEQYV. CDR3 sequence (DNA): TGTGCCAGCAGTCCCCGGGGATTGGAGCAGTACGTC.

This clone was counted only a few times. The gene calls are TRBV10-3 and TRBJ1-2; weak D call: TRBD1 (6 bases). Trimming took 3 bases from V and 0 from J, leaving 11 bases between them. Germline CDR1 and CDR2: ENHRY and SYGVKD. CDR3 length: 15 residues. CDR3 DNA: TGTGCCATCAGTGATTTTGGGGGCACTAACTATGGCTACACCTTC. Protein: CAISDFGGTNYGYTF.

The chain combines TRBV7-4 with TRBJ2-5; D is perhaps TRBD2 (6 bases). The CDR3 sequence is 15 residues long. The germline gives CDR1 SGHVT, CDR2 SQSDAQ. The V end lost 4 bases, the J end lost 4 bases, and 16 bases lay between the germline ends. DNA for the CDR3: TGTGCCAGCAGCTGGGGGGACCCTCTGGGAGAGACCCAGTACTTC. Amino acid sequence: CASSWGDPLGETQYF.

V gene TRBV2 combines with J gene TRBJ1-5, with D perhaps matching TRBD1 (5 bases). Trimming took off 4 bases at V and 0 bases at J, with 7 bases between the two ends. This CDR3 spans 14 amino acids. Germline assignment: CDR1 SNHLY and CDR2 FYNNEI. The CDR3 nucleotides are TGTGCCAGCAGTGCAGGGAATAGCAATCAGCCCCAGCATTTT. Translation gives CASSAGNSNQPQHF.

This chain uses TRBV29-1 with TRBJ1-2; 8 bases are a match to TRBD1. This CDR3 contains 16 residues. Germline lookup yields CDR1 SQVTM and CDR2 ANQGSEA. V dropped 4 bases and J dropped 7; count of bases not matched to a gene: 17. In nucleotides, the CDR3 is TGCAGCGTTGGGGGTGCACGACAGGGGCTGCGCCGTGGCTACACCTTC. This sequence encodes CSVGGARQGLRRGYTF.

J is TRBJ1-2 and V is TRBV6-5, with 9 bases fitting TRBD1. The CDR3 is 15 residues long. From germline, CDR1 is MNHEY and CDR2 SVGAGI. V lost 7 bases and J lost 5; bases outside the gene matches: 11. Written as DNA, the CDR3 is TGTGCCAGCATAACCCGGGACAGGGAGAGTTATGGCTACACCTTC. Translation: CASITRDRESYGYTF.

This sequence joins TRBV2 and TRBJ1-6; D unresolved. CDR1 is SNHLY and CDR2 is FYNNEI in the germline V gene. V was pared by 3 bases and J by 10 bases, with 10 bases between. This CDR3 contains 13 residues. CDR3 nucleotide sequence: TGTGCCAGCAGTGACTCAGAAAAGTCACCCCTCCACTTT. Protein sequence: CASSDSEKSPLHF.

The chain joins TRBV11-2 to TRBJ2-7, with no clear D. This CDR3 has 13 amino acids. Trimming took off 3 bases at V and 3 bases at J, with 9 bases between the two ends. Germline CDR1 is SGHAT and CDR2 is FQNNGV. The DNA of the CDR3 is TGTGCCAGCAGCTTCACCAGGAACTACGAGCAGTACGTC. It codes for CASSFTRNYEQYV.

This clone was counted between two and nine times. CDR3 region: CASWDSSYNEQFF. In nucleotides, the CDR3 is TGTGCCAGCTGGGACAGCTCCTACAATGAGCAGTTCTTC. The chain couples TRBV2 to TRBJ2-1, with TRBD1 matching 7 bases. The germline V gene has CDR1 SNHLY and CDR2 FYNNEI. CDR3 length: 13 residues. V lost 8 bases to trimming and J lost 0 bases; unmatched junction nucleotides: 1.

The chain is built from TRBV11-1 and TRBJ2-7; TRBD1 might be the D (6 bases). The CDR3 is 12 residues long. V dropped 4 bases and J dropped 4 bases, with 8 bases sitting between them. Per the germline V gene, CDR1 is SGHAT and CDR2 is FQDESV (reference sequence). The chain's CDR3 is CASSSTGYEQYV. The CDR3 region has the DNA TGTGCCAGCAGCTCAACAGGGTACGAGCAGTACGTC.

This chain joins TRBV4-2 and TRBJ1-1; a weak D match, TRBD1 (5 bases). The germline V gene has CDR1 LGHNA and CDR2 YNFKEQ. This CDR3 is 15 amino acids long. V dropped 5 bases and J dropped 4 bases, with 17 bases sitting between them. CDR3 residues: CASSYAGTSLTEAFF. In nucleotides, the CDR3 is TGTGCCAGCAGCTATGCCGGGACTTCCCTCACTGAAGCTTTCTTT.

This chain joins TRBV19 and TRBJ1-5; tentatively, D is TRBD1 (5 bases). Germline-derived CDR1 and CDR2 are LNHDA and SQIVND (reference sequence). CDR3 length: 13 amino acids. Trimming took 5 bases from V and 4 from J, leaving 9 bases between them. DNA for the CDR3: TGTGCCAGTAGTGTAAGGGGTAATCAGCCCCAGCATTTT. It encodes CASSVRGNQPQHF.

The chain links TRBV6-4 to TRBJ2-2; 8 positions agree with TRBD1. Germline lookup yields CDR1 MRHNA and CDR2 SNTAGT. J was trimmed by 4 bases and V by 6 bases; bases with no gene match: 4. The CDR3 is made up of 14 amino acids. This CDR3 is CASRRDRRTGELFF. The DNA for the CDR3 is TGTGCCAGCAGGCGGGACAGGCGCACCGGGGAGCTGTTTTTT.

The chain combines TRBV5-1 with TRBJ1-5; maybe TRBD1 (6 bases). This CDR3 has 13 residues. Germline V CDR1 and CDR2: SGHRS, YFSETQ. The ends were cut back, 7 bases at V and 3 bases at J, with 11 bases in the middle. This CDR3 reads CASATGPNQPQHF. CDR3 DNA: TGCGCCAGCGCAACAGGGCCCAATCAGCCCCAGCATTTT.

The rearrangement uses TRBV19 and TRBJ2-3, with D possibly TRBD1 on 6 matching bases. The germline V gene has CDR1 LNHDA and CDR2 SQIVND (reference sequence). With 5 bases removed from V and 2 bases from J, the gap between germline ends came to 17 bases. The CDR3 runs to 16 residues. The CDR3 loop reads CASSPRPAGVTDTQYF. In DNA, the CDR3 is TGTGCCAGTAGTCCCCGGCCCGCAGGGGTCACAGATACGCAGTATTTT.

The rearrangement uses TRBV2 and TRBJ2-2; D unresolved. Trimming removed 2 bases from V and 1 base from J, with 8 bases in between. The CDR3 totals 15 residues. CDR1 SNHLY and CDR2 FYNNEI come from the germline V gene. CDR3 sequence (DNA): TGTGCCAGCAGTGAAAGTGGCAGGAACACCGGGGAGCTGTTTTTT. Protein product: CASSESGRNTGELFF.

The chain links TRBV19 to TRBJ1-4, with TRBD1 as a possible D gene (5 bases). The CDR3 length is 15 residues. Between the trimmed V and J ends, which lost 3 bases and 0 bases, there was a span of 8 bases. Germline lookup yields CDR1 LNHDA and CDR2 SQIVND (reference sequence). CDR3 nucleotide sequence: TGTGCCAGTAGTATGGGGGGGACAACTAATGAAAAACTGTTTTTT. This gives the protein CASSMGGTTNEKLFF. Full variable domain (remainder filled in from reference TRBV19 and TRBJ1-4): DGGITQSPKYLFRKEGQNVTLSCEQNLNHDAMYWYRQDPGQGLRLIYYSQIVNDFQKGDIAEGYSVSREKKESFPLTVTSAQKNPTAFYLCASSMGGTTNEKLFFGSGTQLSVL.

For this clone: The same CDR3 is also encoded by other DNA sequences in this sample. The rearrangement uses TRBV28 and TRBJ1-1; possibly TRBD1 for D (6 bases). Germline-derived CDR1 and CDR2 are MDHEN and SYDVKM. The V end was cut by 5 bases, the J end by 1 base, with 14 bases between. The CDR3 is 15 amino acids. CDR3 sequence: CASSPRGGGNTEAFF. The CDR3 coding sequence is TGTGCCAGCAGTCCCAGGGGTGGGGGGAACACTGAAGCTTTCTTT.

The V call is TRBV6-1, the J call TRBJ2-1, with 7 bases matching TRBD2. The ends lost 3 bases at V and 8 bases at J; junction bases unmatched: 7. Germline-derived CDR1 and CDR2 are MNHNS and SASEGT. This CDR3 has 14 residues. CDR3 bases: TGTGCCAGCAGTGAGCAACTAGCGTCGGATGAGCAGTTCTTC. Residues: CASSEQLASDEQFF.

The chain has TRBV19 and TRBJ1-2; 7 bases line up with TRBD1. Germline trimming cut 6 bases from V and 0 bases from J; bases unmatched to any gene: 7. CDR1 LNHDA and CDR2 SQIVND come from the germline V gene (reference sequence). This CDR3 has 15 residues. This CDR3 is CASSPGTATNYGYTF. CDR3 nucleotides: TGTGCCAGTAGCCCCGGGACAGCTACTAACTATGGCTACACCTTC.

The V and J genes are TRBV7-2 and TRBJ2-7; 7 bases map to TRBD1. The CDR3 is made up of 15 amino acids. Germline CDR1 and CDR2: SGHTA and FQGNSA. The trim removed 5 bases at V and 4 bases at J, leaving 11 bases unmatched. The CDR3 is CASSDYRGHDYEQYF. In DNA form, the CDR3 reads TGTGCCAGCAGCGACTACAGGGGTCACGATTACGAGCAGTACTTC.

This clone occurred a few times. This chain uses TRBV9 with TRBJ1-5; 8 bases are a match to TRBD1. J gave up 2 bases and V 3 bases, and 7 bases lay outside the gene matches. The CDR3 is 16 residues long. Per germline, CDR1 SGDLS and CDR2 YYNGEE. The CDR3 spells CASSAGQGGGNQPQHF. In DNA form, the CDR3 reads TGTGCCAGCAGCGCCGGACAGGGAGGCGGCAATCAGCCCCAGCATTTT.